This T cell receptor beta chain was identified during a study of PD-1 blockade in classical Hodgkin lymphoma (dated by TCRdb to the early 2020s). Study-wide context: Nivolumab dosing was 3 mg/kg intravenously every 2 weeks, continuing until either disease progression or unacceptable toxicity. A peripheral blood immune signature of response to PD-1 blockade in classical Hodgkin lymphoma was defined using TCR beta sequencing and CyTOF. The research as a whole found: Among trial patients, those achieving complete response had baseline diversity similar to that of newly diagnosed patients, while diversity was significantly lower in partial responders and progressors. By C4D1, a significant rise was seen in CD4+ TCR diversity but not in CD8+ TCR diversity (p=0.0027 vs p=0.16), and the rise was most apparent among complete responders (p=0.02). The study was restricted to a single clinical trial cohort, and the causes of repertoire differences, possibly disease activity or prior therapy, were left undefined. Lower diversity was observed in patients in whom nivolumab was started less than 1 year after ASCT, and these patients were excluded from later analyses so that confounding by immune reconstitution would be avoided. Newly diagnosed patients were reported to have lower baseline TCR diversity than healthy donors, and relapsed/refractory patients were reported to have lower baseline TCR diversity still.

Including cysteine and phenylalanine, the CDR3 has 18 amino acids. The entry retains the CDR3 DNA only, 54 bases that are in frame from base 1. Relative to germline, V is missing 0 bases and J is missing 4 bases, with 8 bases of the junction outside any gene match. CDR1 SGDLS and CDR2 YYNGEE were looked up in the germline V gene. The Qiagen DNeasy kit was used to extract genomic DNA both from unsorted PBMCs and from the negatively selected CD4+ and CD8+ fractions. TCR beta CDR3 regions were amplified by immunoSEQ multiplex PCR using primers annealing to V and J segments. A synthetic immune receptor repertoire was used to minimize amplification bias, and remaining bias was computationally removed after sequencing. Under the source paper's analysis protocol: Repertoire diversity was quantified as the Shannon entropy index using custom Python scripts. The unsorted, CD4+ and CD8+ repertoires were each analyzed separately, with the exception of combined analyses, where CD4+ and CD8+ sequences were merged in silico. Clonal expansion was defined as at least a 2-fold frequency increase after treatment relative to C1D1, with a pseudocount of 0.5 for undetected baseline clones. Clones with 0 or 1 copy at C1D1 were defined as singleton clones, while clones with 2 or more copies were defined as non-singleton clones. Clones expanded in unsorted samples were assigned a CD4+, CD8+ or unknown annotation through matching of protein sequences in sorted samples from the same patient. Wilcoxon tests on paired samples were used to test changes in diversity from C1D1 to C4D1. TCRdb carries this immuneACCESS record with in-frame sequences only. Its versions omit some clonotypes, under half of them owing to an unresolved V gene in the studies checked, with the rest unexplained. That table is the source of V, J and clone size, and D and trimming were worked out from the DNA. The sample table holds about 24,000 clones, of which about 80% were seen once. The ten largest clonotypes hold roughly 6.2% of the sample.

As concerns this clone: Its target antigen remains unknown. One base away there is no much larger clone; base qualities are not given.

The sample's time point label is to be understood as: cycle 4 day 1 (C4D1), after 6 weeks of nivolumab. All trial patients had relapsed after autologous stem cell transplantation, with cohorts A, B and C differing in prior brentuximab vedotin exposure. The trial cohort comprised 56 patients with relapsed/refractory classical Hodgkin lymphoma whose best overall responses were complete response, partial response or progressive disease. In the multi-cohort phase II CheckMate 205 trial, trial patients received single-agent nivolumab. An independent review committee assessed best overall response by applying the 2007 International Working Group response criteria. PBMCs from the trial were collected at three points: immediately before nivolumab initiation (C1D1), and during therapy at cycle 2 day 1 and cycle 4 day 1. Peripheral blood was collected in 8 mL Vacutainer Cell Preparation Tubes, from which PBMCs were isolated by centrifugation and then cryopreserved.

This TCR derives from a human donor with classical Hodgkin lymphoma. The sequences come from peripheral blood mononuclear cells (PBMCs), collected before the fourth cycle of nivolumab. The rearranged chain carries TRBV9 and TRBJ2-5; 14 of the junction bases match TRBD2. In nucleotides, the sequence is TGTGCCAGCAGCGTAGCTTCTAGAGGACTAGCGGGGGGAGAGACCCAGTACTTC. It is translated as CASSVASRGLAGGETQYF.